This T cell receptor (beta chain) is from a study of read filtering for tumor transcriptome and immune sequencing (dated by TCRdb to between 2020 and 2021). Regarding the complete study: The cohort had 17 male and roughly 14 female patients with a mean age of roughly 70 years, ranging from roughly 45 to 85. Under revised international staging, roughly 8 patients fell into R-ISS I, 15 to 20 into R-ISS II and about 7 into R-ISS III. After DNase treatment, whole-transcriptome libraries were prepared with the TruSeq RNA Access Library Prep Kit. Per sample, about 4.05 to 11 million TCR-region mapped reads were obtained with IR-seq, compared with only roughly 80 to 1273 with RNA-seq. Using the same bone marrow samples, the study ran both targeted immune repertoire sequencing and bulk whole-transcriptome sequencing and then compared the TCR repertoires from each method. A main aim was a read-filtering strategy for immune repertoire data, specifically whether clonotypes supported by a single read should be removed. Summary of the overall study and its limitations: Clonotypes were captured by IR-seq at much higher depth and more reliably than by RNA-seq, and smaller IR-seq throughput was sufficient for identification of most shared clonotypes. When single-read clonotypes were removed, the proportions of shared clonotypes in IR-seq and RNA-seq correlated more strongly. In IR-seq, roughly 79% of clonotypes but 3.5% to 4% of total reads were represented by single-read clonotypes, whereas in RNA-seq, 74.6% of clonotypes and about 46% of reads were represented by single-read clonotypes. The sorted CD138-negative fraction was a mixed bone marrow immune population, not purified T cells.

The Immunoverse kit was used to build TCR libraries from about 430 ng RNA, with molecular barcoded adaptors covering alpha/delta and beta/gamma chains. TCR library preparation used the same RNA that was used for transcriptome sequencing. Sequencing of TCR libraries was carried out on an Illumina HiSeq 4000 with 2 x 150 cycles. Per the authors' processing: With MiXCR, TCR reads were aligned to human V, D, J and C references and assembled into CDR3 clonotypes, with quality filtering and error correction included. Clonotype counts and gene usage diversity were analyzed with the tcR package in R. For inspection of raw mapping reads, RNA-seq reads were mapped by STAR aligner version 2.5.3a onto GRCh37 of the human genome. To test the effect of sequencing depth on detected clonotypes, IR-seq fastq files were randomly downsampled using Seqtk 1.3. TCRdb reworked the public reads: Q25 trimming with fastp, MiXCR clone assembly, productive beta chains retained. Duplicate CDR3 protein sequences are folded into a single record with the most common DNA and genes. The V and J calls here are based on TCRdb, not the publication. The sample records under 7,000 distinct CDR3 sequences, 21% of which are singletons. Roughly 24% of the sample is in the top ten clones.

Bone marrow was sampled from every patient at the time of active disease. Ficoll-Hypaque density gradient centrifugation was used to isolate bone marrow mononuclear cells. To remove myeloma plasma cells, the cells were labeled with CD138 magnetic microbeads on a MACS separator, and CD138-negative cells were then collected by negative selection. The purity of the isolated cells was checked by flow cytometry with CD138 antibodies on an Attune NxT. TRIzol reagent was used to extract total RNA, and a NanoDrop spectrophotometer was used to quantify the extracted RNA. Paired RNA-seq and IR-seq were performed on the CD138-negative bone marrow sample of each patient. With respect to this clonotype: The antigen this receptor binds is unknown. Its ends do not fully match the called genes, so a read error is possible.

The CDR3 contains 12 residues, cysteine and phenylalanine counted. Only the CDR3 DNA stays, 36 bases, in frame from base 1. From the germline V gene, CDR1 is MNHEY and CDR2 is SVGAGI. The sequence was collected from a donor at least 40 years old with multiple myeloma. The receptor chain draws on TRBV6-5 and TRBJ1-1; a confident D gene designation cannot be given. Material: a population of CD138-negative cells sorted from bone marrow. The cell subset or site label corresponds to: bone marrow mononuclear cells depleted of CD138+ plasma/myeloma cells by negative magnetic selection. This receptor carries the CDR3 CASGRPRTEALF. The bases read TGTGCCAGCGGCCGACCGAGAACTGAAGCTCTCTTT.